These T cell receptor beta chains were read from a single sample in a study of cytomegalovirus exposure and HLA in healthy donors. Assay: immunoSEQ multiplex PCR; the TCRdb copy retains only in-frame clones and omits some. The repertoire holds 91,000 or so clones, with approximately 76% as singletons. Sequences were obtained from PBMCs. These receptors were obtained from a man aged 25 to 40 in good health and CMV-seropositive. The CDR3 runs from the conserved cysteine through the conserved F or W. A D gene is named only where the DNA matches it firmly. The size of a clone is reported for some rows only, either as once, few or many, or as a class for expanded clones.

D,J,V,size,CDR3,DNA
TRBD2,TRBJ2-7,TRBV4-1,few,CASSLPSPSGNYEQYF,TGCGCCAGCAGCCTCCCAAGCCCTAGCGGGAACTACGAGCAGTACTTC
TRBD1,TRBJ1-2,TRBV7-9,NA,CSSRLGEGAFWDDGYTF,TGTTCCAGCAGATTGGGCGAGGGGGCCTTCTGGGACGATGGCTACACCTTC
NA,TRBJ2-1,TRBV25-1,few,CASSEPSGHNNEQFF,TGTGCCAGCAGTGAACCCTCGGGACACAACAATGAGCAGTTCTTC
NA,TRBJ2-5,TRBV11-3,NA,CASSPPGEGTQYF,TGTGCCAGCAGCCCCCCGGGGGAAGGGACCCAGTACTTC
TRBD1,TRBJ1-2,TRBV4-3,NA,CASSQDSTGAYGYTF,TGCGCCAGCAGCCAAGATTCGACAGGGGCCTATGGCTACACCTTC
NA,TRBJ2-5,TRBV10-3,NA,CAISDEVAEQETQYF,TGTGCCATCAGTGACGAGGTAGCGGAACAAGAGACCCAGTACTTC
NA,TRBJ1-6,TRBV30,NA,CAWKHSPDNSPLHF,TGTGCCTGGAAGCACAGTCCGGATAATTCACCCCTCCACTTT
NA,TRBJ1-6,TRBV4-1,NA,CASSQESLRKPLHF,TGCGCCAGCAGCCAAGAAAGTCTCAGGAAGCCCCTCCACTTT
NA,TRBJ1-1,TRBV28,NA,CASSLGGAMNTEAFF,TGTGCCAGCAGCCTGGGCGGGGCCATGAACACTGAAGCTTTCTTT
NA,TRBJ1-3,TRBV27,NA,CASSSSVGNTIYF,TGTGCCAGCAGTTCCTCGGTCGGAAACACCATATATTTT
TRBD2,TRBJ2-1,TRBV7-2,few,CASSQWTSGGEQFF,TGTGCCAGCAGCCAATGGACTAGTGGTGGTGAGCAGTTCTTC
NA,TRBJ2-6,TRBV5-1,NA,CASGLGLGANVLTF,TGCGCCAGCGGACTTGGACTAGGGGCCAACGTCCTGACTTTC
TRBD2,TRBJ2-3,TRBV14,NA,CASSPGLAGGPHSTDTQYF,TGTGCCAGCAGCCCAGGACTAGCGGGGGGCCCCCATAGCACAGATACGCAGTATTTT
NA,TRBJ2-5,TRBV29-1,NA,CSALTGRGVETQYF,TGCAGCGCCCTGACTGGGAGGGGGGTAGAGACCCAGTACTTC
TRBD2,TRBJ2-1,TRBV5-1,NA,CASSGGLAGDNEQFF,TGCGCCAGCAGCGGCGGACTAGCGGGGGACAATGAGCAGTTCTTC
NA,TRBJ1-2,TRBV9,NA,CDSSGQGYTF,TGTGACAGCAGCGGTCAGGGCTACACCTTC
TRBD2,TRBJ2-7,TRBV5-4,NA,CASSAWTSGSREQYF,TGTGCCAGCAGCGCTTGGACTAGCGGGAGCAGGGAGCAGTACTTC
NA,TRBJ2-3,TRBV7-3,NA,CASSLTLSGDTQYF,TGTGCCAGCAGCTTAACGCTCTCGGGAGATACGCAGTATTTT
TRBD1,TRBJ1-4,TRBV9,NA,CASSTSTGRGEKLFF,TGTGCCAGCAGCACGTCGACAGGGCGGGGAGAAAAACTGTTTTTT
NA,TRBJ2-7,TRBV30,NA,CAGNKASYEQYF,TGTGCCGGCAACAAAGCGTCCTACGAGCAGTACTTC
NA,TRBJ1-1,TRBV5-6,NA,CASSVAGAMNTEAFF,TGTGCCAGCTCCGTGGCGGGGGCGATGAACACTGAAGCTTTCTTT
TRBD1,TRBJ2-7,TRBV6-5,NA,CASSYSGTGVYEQYF,TGTGCCAGCAGTTACTCCGGGACAGGGGTATACGAGCAGTACTTC
TRBD1,TRBJ1-4,TRBV4-2,NA,CASSQGAGGFKFGEKLFF,TGTGCCAGCAGCCAAGGGGCAGGGGGCTTTAAATTTGGGGAAAAACTGTTTTTT
NA,TRBJ2-7,TRBV4-3,NA,CASSQVADSYEQYF,TGCGCCAGCAGCCAAGTGGCAGACTCCTACGAGCAGTACTTC
TRBD1,TRBJ1-1,TRBV7-9,once,CASSVTGTGVATEAFF,TGTGCCAGCAGCGTCACCGGGACAGGGGTTGCCACTGAAGCTTTCTTT
NA,TRBJ2-2,TRBV9,few,CASSVLWTSLTGELFF,TGTGCCAGCAGTGTTCTCTGGACATCCCTCACCGGGGAGCTGTTTTTT
NA,TRBJ2-1,TRBV10-2,NA,CASSGTGIDEQFF,TGCGCCAGCAGTGGCACAGGCATAGATGAGCAGTTCTTC
NA,TRBJ2-2,TRBV2,few,CASSVGALKSVAGELFF,TGTGCCAGCAGTGTGGGGGCTCTGAAGTCAGTGGCCGGGGAGCTGTTTTTT
TRBD2,TRBJ2-1,TRBV5-1,NA,CASSSPHSGRAGEQFF,TGCGCCAGCAGCTCCCCACATAGCGGGAGGGCCGGTGAGCAGTTCTTC
TRBD1,TRBJ1-1,TRBV2,NA,CASSETSTGANTEAFF,TGTGCCAGCAGTGAAACTTCGACAGGGGCGAACACTGAAGCTTTCTTT
NA,TRBJ1-1,TRBV6-1,once,CASSDAGNTEAFF,TGTGCCAGCAGTGATGCAGGGAACACTGAAGCTTTCTTT
TRBD2,TRBJ2-1,TRBV14,NA,CASRLGLAAYNEQFF,TGTGCCAGCAGACTCGGACTAGCGGCCTACAATGAGCAGTTCTTC
NA,TRBJ2-7,TRBV28,few,CASWSHSYEQYF,TGTGCCAGCTGGAGTCACTCCTACGAGCAGTACTTC
NA,TRBJ1-5,TRBV29-1,once,CSVSGARNQPQHF,TGCAGCGTTTCAGGGGCTCGCAATCAGCCCCAGCATTTT
TRBD1,TRBJ2-1,TRBV11-2,NA,CASSPQTGGKQFF,TGTGCCAGCAGCCCCCAGACAGGGGGCAAGCAGTTCTTC
NA,TRBJ2-2,TRBV6-5,NA,CASSNRLANTGELFF,TGTGCCAGCAGTAACAGACTAGCGAACACCGGGGAGCTGTTTTTT